This T cell receptor beta chain emerged from a study of neoadjuvant anti-PD-1 for oral cavity cancer. Libraries were prepared by immunoSEQ multiplex PCR; TCRdb keeps only in-frame clonotypes and omits some of them. The table shows about 16,000 clones, with approximately 70% occurring only once. This clone was seen a few times. The junction had 9 bases not matched to a gene; V was cut back by 4 bases and J by 1 base. Germline assignment: CDR1 SGHDN and CDR2 FVKESK. The CDR3 has 16 residues. The V and J genes are TRBV14 and TRBJ2-7; 8 bases are shared with TRBD1. The specimen comprised PBMCs, sampled before nivolumab (anti-PD-1) treatment. The origin of this receptor is a person aged 40 to 85 with oral cavity squamous cell carcinoma. In DNA form, the CDR3 reads TGTGCCAGCAGCCCTTTCCTGGGACAGGAATCCTACGAGCAGTACTTC. Translated, it gives CASSPFLGQESYEQYF.